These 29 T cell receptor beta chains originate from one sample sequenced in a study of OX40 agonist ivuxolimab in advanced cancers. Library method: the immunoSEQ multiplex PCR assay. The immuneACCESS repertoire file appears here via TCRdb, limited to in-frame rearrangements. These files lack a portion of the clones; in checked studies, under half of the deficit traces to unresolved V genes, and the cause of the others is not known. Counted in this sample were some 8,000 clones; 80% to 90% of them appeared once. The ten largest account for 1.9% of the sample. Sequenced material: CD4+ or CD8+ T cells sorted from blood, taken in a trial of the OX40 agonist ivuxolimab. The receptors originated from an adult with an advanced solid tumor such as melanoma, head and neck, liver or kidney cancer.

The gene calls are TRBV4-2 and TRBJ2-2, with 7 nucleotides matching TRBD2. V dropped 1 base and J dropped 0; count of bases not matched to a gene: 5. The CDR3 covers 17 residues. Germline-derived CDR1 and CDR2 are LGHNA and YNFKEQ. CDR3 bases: TGTGCCAGCAGCCAAGGGGGGGGAATCGCGAACACCGGGGAGCTGTTTTTT. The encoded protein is CASSQGGGIANTGELFF.

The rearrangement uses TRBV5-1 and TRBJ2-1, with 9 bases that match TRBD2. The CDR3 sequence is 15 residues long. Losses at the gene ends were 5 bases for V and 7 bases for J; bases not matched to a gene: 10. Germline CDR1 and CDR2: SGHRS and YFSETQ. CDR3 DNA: TGCGCCAGCAGGTCTGCTAGCGGGGTGGGGAATGAGCAGTTCTTC. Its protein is CASRSASGVGNEQFF. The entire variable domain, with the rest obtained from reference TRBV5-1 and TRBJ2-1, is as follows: KAGVTQTPRYLIKTRGQQVTLSCSPISGHRSVSWYQQTPGQGLQFLFEYFSETQRNKGNFPGRFSGRQFSNSRSEMNVSTLELGDSALYLCASRSASGVGNEQFFGPGTRLTVL.

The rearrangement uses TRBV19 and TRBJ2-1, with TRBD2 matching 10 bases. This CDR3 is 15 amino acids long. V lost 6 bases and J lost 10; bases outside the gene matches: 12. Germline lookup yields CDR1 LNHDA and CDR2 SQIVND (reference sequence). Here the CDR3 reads CASSPGLAVSEEQFF. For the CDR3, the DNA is TGTGCCAGTAGCCCCGGACTAGCGGTTTCAGAGGAGCAGTTCTTC.

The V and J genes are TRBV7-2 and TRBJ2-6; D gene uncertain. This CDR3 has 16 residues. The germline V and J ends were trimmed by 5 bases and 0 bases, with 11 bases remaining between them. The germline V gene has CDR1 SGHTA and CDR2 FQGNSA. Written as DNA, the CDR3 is TGTGCCAGCAGCCACGGCAGCACCTCTGGGGCCAACGTCCTGACTTTC. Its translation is CASSHGSTSGANVLTF.

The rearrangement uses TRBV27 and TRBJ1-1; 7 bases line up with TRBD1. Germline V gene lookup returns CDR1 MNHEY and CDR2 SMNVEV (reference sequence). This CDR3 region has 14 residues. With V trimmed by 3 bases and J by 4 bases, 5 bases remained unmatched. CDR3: CASSFDRASTEAFF. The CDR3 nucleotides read TGTGCCAGCAGTTTCGACAGGGCGAGCACTGAAGCTTTCTTT.

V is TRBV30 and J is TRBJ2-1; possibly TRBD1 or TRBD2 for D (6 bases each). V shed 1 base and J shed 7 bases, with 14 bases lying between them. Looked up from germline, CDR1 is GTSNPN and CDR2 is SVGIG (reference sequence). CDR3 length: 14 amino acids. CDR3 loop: CAWSGRGAGNEQFF. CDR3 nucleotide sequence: TGTGCCTGGAGTGGCAGGGGCGCGGGAAATGAGCAGTTCTTC.

CDR3 nucleotides: TGTGCCAGCAGCTTGAAGACAGGGGACAATGAGCAGTTCTTC. As protein: CASSLKTGDNEQFF. The chain has TRBV7-2 and TRBJ2-1; 8 bases are a match to TRBD1. This CDR3 is built from 14 residues. Germline CDR1 reads SGHTA; CDR2 reads FQGNSA. The J segment lost 5 bases and the V segment lost 3 bases, leaving 3 bases of the junction unmatched.

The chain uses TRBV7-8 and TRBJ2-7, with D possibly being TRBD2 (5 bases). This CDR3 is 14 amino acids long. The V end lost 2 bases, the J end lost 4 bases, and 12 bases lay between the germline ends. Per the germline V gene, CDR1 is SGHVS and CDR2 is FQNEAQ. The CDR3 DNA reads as TGTGCCAGCAGCTTATACGTCAGAGGGTACGAGCAGTACTTC. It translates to CASSLYVRGYEQYF.

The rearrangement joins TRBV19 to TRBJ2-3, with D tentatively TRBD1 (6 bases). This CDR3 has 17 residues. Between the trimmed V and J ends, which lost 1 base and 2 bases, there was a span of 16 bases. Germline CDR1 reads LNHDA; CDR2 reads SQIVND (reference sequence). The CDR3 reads CASSIAPGTPTTDTQYF. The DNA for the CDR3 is TGTGCCAGTAGTATAGCCCCCGGGACACCAACCACAGATACGCAGTATTTT.

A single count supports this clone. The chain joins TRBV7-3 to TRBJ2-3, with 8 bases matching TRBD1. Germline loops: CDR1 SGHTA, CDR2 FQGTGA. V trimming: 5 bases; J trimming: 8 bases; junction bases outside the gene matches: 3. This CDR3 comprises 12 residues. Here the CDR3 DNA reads TGTGCCAGCAGCCAGGGGGCAGGTACGCAGTATTTT. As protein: CASSQGAGTQYF.

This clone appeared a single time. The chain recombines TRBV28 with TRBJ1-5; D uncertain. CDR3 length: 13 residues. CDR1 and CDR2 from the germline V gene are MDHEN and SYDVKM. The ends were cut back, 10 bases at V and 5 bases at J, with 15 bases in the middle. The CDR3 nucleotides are TGTGCCACCTGGACCGATGTTCATCAGCCCCAGCATTTT. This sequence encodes CATWTDVHQPQHF.

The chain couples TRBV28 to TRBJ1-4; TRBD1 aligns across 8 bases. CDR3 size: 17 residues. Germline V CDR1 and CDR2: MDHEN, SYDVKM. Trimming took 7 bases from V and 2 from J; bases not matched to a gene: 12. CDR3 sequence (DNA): TGTGCCAGCACCGGTGTCCAGGGGGCGATGACTAATGAAAAACTGTTTTTT. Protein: CASTGVQGAMTNEKLFF. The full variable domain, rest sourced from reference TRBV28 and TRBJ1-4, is DVKVTQSSRYLVKRTGEKVFLECVQDMDHENMFWYRQDPGLGLRLIYFSYDVKMKEKGDIPEGYSVSREKKERFSLILESASTNQTSMYLCASTGVQGAMTNEKLFFGSGTQLSVL.

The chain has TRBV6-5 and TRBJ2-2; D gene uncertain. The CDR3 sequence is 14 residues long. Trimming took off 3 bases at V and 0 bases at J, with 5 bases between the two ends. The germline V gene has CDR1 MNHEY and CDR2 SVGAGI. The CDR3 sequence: CASSYTTNTGELFF. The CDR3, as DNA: TGTGCCAGCAGTTATACCACGAACACCGGGGAGCTGTTTTTT.

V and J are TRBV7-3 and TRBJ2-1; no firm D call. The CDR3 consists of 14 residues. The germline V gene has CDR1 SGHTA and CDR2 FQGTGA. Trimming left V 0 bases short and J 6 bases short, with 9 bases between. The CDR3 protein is CASSLTPASNEQFF. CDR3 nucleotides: TGTGCCAGCAGCTTAACCCCGGCGAGCAATGAGCAGTTCTTC.

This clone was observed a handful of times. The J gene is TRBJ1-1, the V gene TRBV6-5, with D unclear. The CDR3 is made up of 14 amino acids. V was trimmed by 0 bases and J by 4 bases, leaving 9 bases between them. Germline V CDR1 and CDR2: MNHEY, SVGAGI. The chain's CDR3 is CASSYSQRITEAFF. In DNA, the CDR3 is TGTGCCAGCAGTTACTCCCAGAGAATCACTGAAGCTTTCTTT.

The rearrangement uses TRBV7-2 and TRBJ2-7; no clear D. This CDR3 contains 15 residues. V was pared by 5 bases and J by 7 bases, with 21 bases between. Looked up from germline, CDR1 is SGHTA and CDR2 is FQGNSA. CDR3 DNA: TGTGCCAGCAGCCCTACCAATTCGCTACTCGGGGAGCAGTACTTC. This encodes CASSPTNSLLGEQYF.

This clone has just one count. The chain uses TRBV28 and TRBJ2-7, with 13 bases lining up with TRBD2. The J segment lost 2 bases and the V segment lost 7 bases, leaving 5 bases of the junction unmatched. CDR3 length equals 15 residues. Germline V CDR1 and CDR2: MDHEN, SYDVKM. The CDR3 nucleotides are TGTGCCAGCATCGCCGGGACTAGCGGGACCTACGAGCAGTACTTC. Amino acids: CASIAGTSGTYEQYF.

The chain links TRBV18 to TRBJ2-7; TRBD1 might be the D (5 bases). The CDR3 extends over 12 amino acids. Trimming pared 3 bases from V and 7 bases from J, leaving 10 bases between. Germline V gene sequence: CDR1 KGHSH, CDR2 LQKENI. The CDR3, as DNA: TGTGCCAGCTCACCGACAGAAGGAGAGCAGTACTTC. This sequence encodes CASSPTEGEQYF.

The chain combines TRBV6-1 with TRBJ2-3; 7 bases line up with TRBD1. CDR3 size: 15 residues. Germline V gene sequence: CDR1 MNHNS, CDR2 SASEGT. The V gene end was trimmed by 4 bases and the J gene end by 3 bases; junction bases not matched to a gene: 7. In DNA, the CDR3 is TGTGCCAGCAGTGGCCGGACAGGCTTGACAGATACGCAGTATTTT. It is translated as CASSGRTGLTDTQYF.

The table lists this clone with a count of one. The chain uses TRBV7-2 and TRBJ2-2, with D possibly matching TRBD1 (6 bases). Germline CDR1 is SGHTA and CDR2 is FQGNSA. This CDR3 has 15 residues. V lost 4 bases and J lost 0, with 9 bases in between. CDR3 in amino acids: CASSWDTSNTGELFF. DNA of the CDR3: TGTGCCAGCAGCTGGGACACCTCGAACACCGGGGAGCTGTTTTTT.

In nucleotides, the CDR3 is TGTGCCAGCAGCTTACTGACTAGCGGGAAAGGGCAGGTGCACGAGCAGTACTTC. As protein: CASSLLTSGKGQVHEQYF. The chain combines TRBV7-8 with TRBJ2-7, with 11 bases fitting TRBD2. Per germline, CDR1 SGHVS and CDR2 FQNEAQ. The CDR3 length is 18 residues. V lost 2 bases, J lost 5 bases, and 14 bases stayed unmatched.

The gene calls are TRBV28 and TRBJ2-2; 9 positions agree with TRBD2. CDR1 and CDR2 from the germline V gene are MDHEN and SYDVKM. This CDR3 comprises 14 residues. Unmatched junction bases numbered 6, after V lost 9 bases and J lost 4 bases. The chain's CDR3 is CASRRGGGTGELFF. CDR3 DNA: TGTGCCAGTCGGCGGGGGGGTGGCACCGGGGAGCTGTTTTTT. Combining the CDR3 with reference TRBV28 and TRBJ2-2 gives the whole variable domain DVKVTQSSRYLVKRTGEKVFLECVQDMDHENMFWYRQDPGLGLRLIYFSYDVKMKEKGDIPEGYSVSREKKERFSLILESASTNQTSMYLCASRRGGGTGELFFGEGSRLTVL.

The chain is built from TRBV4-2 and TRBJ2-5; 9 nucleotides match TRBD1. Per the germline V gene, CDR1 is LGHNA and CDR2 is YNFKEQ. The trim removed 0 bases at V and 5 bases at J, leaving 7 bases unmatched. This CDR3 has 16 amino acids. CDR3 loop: CASSQDPGQGSETQYF. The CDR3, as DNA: TGTGCCAGCAGCCAAGACCCGGGACAGGGAAGCGAGACCCAGTACTTC.

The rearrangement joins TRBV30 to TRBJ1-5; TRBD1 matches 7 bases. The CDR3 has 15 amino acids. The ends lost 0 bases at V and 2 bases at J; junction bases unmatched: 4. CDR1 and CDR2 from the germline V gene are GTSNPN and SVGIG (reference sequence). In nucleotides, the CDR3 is TGTGCCTGGAGTGTTTCCGGGACAGGCAATCAGCCCCAGCATTTT. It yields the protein CAWSVSGTGNQPQHF. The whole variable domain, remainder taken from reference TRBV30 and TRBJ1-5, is SQTIHQWPATLVQPVGSPLSLECTVEGTSNPNLYWYRQAAGRGLQLLFYSVGIGQISSEVPQNLSASRPQDRQFILSSKKLLLSDSGFYLCAWSVSGTGNQPQHFGDGTRLSIL.

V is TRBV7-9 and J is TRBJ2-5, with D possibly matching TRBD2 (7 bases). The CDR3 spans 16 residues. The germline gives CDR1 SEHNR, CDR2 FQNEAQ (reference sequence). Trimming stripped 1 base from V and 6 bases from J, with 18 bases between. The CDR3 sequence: CASSLGVGGLFQTQYF. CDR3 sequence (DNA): TGTGCCAGCAGCTTAGGAGTCGGGGGGCTTTTCCAGACCCAGTACTTC.

The CDR3 region is CASSLAGLISYEQYF. The CDR3 region has the DNA TGTGCCAGCAGTCTAGCGGGATTAATATCCTACGAGCAGTACTTC. This chain joins TRBV28 and TRBJ2-7, with 9 bases matching TRBD2. The CDR3 runs 15 residues. The V and J ends lost 5 bases and 1 base, in that order; junction bases with no gene match: 6. Germline CDR1 and CDR2: MDHEN and SYDVKM.

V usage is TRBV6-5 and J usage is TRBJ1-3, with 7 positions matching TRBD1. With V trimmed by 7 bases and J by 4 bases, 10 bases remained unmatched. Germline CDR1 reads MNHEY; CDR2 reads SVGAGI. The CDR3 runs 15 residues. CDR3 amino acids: CASIQLGTAGNTIYF. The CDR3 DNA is TGTGCCAGCATTCAACTGGGGACAGCCGGAAACACCATATATTTT.

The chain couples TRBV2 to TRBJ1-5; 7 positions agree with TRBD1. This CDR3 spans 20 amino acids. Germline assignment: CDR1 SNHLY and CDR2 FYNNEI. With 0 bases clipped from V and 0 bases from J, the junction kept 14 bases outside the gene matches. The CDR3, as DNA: TGTGCCAGCAGTGAAGCGGAATTGACAGGGACACACTATAGCAATCAGCCCCAGCATTTT. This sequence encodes CASSEAELTGTHYSNQPQHF.

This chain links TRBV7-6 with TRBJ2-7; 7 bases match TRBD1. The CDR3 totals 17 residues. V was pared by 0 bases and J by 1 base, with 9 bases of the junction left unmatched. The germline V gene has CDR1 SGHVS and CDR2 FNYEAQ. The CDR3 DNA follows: TGTGCCAGCAGCTTAGCGTTTAAGCCGGGACAGTCCTACGAGCAGTACTTC. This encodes CASSLAFKPGQSYEQYF.